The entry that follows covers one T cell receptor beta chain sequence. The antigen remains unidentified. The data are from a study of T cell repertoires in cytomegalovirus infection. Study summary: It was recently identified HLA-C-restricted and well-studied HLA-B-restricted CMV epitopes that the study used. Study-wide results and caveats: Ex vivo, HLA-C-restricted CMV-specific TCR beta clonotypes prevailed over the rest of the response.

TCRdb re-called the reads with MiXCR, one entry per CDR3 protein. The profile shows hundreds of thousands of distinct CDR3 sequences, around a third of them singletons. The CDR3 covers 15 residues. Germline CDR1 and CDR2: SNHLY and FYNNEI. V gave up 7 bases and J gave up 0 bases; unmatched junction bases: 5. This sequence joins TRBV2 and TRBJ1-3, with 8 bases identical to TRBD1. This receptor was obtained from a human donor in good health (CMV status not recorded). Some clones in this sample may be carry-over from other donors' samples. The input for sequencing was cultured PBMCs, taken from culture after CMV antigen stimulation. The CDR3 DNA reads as TGTGCCAGCACCACGGGACAGGCCTCTGGAAACACCATATATTTT. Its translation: CASTTGQASGNTIYF.